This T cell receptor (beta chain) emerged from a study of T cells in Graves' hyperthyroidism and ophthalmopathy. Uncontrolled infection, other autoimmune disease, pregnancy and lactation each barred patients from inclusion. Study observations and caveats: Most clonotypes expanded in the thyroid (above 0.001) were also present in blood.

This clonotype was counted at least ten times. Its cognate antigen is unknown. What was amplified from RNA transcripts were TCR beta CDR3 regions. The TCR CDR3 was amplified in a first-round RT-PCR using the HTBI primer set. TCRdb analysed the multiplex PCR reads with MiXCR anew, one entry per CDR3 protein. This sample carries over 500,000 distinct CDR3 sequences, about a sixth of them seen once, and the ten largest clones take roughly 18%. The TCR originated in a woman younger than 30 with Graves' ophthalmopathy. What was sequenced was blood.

The CDR3 here is CSADRLERTDTQYF. CDR3 DNA: TGCAGTGCTGACCGACTAGAGCGCACAGATACGCAGTATTTT. The chain uses TRBV20-1 and TRBJ2-3, with D possibly TRBD2 on 6 matching bases. Between the trimmed V and J ends, which lost 5 bases and 1 base, there was a span of 13 bases. Germline CDR1 reads DFQATT; CDR2 reads SNEGSKA (reference sequence). The CDR3 contains 14 residues.